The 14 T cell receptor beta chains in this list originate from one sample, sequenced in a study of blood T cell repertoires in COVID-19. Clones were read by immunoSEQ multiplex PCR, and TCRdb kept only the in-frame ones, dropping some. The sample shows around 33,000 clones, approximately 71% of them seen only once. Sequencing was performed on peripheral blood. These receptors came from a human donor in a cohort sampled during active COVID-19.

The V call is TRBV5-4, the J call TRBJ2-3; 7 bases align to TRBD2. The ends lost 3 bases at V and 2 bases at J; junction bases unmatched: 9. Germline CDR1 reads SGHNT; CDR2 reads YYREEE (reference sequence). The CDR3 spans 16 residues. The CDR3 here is CASSSPGTKATDTQYF. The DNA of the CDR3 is TGTGCCAGCAGCTCCCCCGGGACTAAGGCCACAGATACGCAGTATTTT.

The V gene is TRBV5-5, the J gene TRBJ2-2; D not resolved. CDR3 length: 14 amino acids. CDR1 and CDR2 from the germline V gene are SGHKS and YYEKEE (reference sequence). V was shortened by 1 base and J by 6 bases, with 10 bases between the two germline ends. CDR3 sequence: CASSLNYQAGELFF. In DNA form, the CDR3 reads TGTGCCAGCAGCTTGAATTATCAGGCCGGGGAGCTGTTTTTT.

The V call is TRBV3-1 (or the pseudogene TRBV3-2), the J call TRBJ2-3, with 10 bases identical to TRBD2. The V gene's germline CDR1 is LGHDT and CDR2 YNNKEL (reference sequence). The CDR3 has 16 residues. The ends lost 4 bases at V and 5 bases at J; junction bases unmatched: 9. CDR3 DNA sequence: TGTGCCAGCAGCCTACGACTAGCGGGCACTAGAGATACGCAGTATTTT. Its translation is CASSLRLAGTRDTQYF.

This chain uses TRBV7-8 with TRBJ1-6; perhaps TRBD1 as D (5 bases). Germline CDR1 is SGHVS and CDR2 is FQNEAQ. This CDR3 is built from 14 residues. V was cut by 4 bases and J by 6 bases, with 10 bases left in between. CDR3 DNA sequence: TGTGCCAGCAGCTCCGACAGCTTTAATTCACCCCTCCACTTT. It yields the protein CASSSDSFNSPLHF.

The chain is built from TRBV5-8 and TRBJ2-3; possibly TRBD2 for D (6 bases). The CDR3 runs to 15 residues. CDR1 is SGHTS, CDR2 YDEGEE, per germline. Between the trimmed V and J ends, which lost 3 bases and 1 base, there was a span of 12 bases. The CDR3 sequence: CASSSLATRTDTQYF. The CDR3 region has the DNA TGTGCCAGCAGCTCGCTAGCGACCCGCACAGATACGCAGTATTTT.

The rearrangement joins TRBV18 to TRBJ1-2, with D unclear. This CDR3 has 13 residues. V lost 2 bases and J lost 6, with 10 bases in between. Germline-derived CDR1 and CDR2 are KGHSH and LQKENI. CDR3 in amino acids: CASSPSRGDGYTF. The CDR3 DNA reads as TGTGCCAGCTCACCATCTCGGGGAGATGGCTACACCTTC.

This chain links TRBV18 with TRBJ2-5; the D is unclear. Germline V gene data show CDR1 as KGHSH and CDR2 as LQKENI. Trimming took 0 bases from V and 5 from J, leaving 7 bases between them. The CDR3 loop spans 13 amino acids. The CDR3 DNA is TGTGCCAGCTCACCACCGATTGGCGAGACCCAGTACTTC. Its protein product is CASSPPIGETQYF.

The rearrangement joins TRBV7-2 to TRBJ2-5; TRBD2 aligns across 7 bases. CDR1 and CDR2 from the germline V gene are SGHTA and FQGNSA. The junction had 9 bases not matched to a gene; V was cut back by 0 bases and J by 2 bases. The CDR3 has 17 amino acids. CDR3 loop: CASSLAFGRIAQETQYF. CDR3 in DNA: TGTGCCAGCAGCTTAGCGTTCGGGAGGATCGCACAAGAGACCCAGTACTTC. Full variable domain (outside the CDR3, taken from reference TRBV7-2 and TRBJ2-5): GAGVSQSPSNKVTEKGKDVELRCDPISGHTALYWYRQSLGQGLEFLIYFQGNSAPDKSGLPSDRFSAERTGGSVSTLTIQRTQQEDSAVYLCASSLAFGRIAQETQYFGPGTRLLVL.

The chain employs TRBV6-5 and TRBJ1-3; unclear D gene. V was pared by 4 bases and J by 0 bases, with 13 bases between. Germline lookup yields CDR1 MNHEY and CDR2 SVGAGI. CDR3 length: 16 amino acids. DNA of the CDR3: TGTGCCAGCAGTTTCCGACCGGGGAGCTCTGGAAACACCATATATTTT. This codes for CASSFRPGSSGNTIYF.

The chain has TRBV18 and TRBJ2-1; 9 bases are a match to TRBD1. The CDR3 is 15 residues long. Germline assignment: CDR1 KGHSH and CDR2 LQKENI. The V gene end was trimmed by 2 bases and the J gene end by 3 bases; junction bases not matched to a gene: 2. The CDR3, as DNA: TGTGCCAGCTCACCAGGGACAGGGAACTACAATGAGCAGTTCTTC. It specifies CASSPGTGNYNEQFF.

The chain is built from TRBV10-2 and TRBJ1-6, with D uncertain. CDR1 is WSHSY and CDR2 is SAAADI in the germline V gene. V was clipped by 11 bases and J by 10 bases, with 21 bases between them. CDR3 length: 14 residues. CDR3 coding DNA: TGCGCCGCCAACCGAGGAGGCGGAGACTCACCCCTCCACTTT. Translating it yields CAANRGGGDSPLHF.

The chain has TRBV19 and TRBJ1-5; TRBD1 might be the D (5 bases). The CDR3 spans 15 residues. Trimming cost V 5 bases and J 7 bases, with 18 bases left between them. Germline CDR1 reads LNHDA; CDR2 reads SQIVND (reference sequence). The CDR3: CASSSPRGLGQPQHF. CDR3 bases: TGTGCCAGTAGTTCCCCTCGGGGACTTGGACAGCCCCAGCATTTT. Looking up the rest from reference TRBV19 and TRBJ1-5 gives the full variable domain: DGGITQSPKYLFRKEGQNVTLSCEQNLNHDAMYWYRQDPGQGLRLIYYSQIVNDFQKGDIAEGYSVSREKKESFPLTVTSAQKNPTAFYLCASSSPRGLGQPQHFGDGTRLSIL.

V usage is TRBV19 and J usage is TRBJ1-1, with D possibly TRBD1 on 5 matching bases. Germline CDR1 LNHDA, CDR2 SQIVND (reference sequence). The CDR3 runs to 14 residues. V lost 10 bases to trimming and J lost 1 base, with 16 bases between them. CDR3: CATTLGRANTEAFF. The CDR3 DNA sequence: TGTGCCACCACTTTGGGCAGGGCGAACACTGAAGCTTTCTTT.

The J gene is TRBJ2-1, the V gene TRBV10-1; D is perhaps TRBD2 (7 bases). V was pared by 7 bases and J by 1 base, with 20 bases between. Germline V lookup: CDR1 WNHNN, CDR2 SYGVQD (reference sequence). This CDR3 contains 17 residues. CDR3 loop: CASTLRGEGVSYNEQFF. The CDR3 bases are TGCGCCAGCACCCTCCGTGGGGAGGGGGTGTCCTACAATGAGCAGTTCTTC.